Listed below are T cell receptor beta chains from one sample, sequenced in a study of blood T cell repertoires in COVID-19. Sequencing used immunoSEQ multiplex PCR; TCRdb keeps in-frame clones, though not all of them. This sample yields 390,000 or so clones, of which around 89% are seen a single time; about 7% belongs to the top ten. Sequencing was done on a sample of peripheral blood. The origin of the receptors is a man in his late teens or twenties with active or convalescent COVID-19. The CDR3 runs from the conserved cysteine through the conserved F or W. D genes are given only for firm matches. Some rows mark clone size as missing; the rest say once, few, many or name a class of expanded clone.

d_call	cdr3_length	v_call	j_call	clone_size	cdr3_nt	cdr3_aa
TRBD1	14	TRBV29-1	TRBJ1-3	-	TGCAGCGTCCTCGGACAGGGCAGAGGAGACACCATATATTTT	CSVLGQGRGDTIYF
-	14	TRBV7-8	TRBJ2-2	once	TGTGCCAGCAGCTTAGTCCTAGCATACGGGGAGCTGTTTTTT	CASSLVLAYGELFF
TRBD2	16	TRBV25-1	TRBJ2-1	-	TGTGCCAGCAGTAAACCCATAGCGGGAGGGTATCATGAGCAGTTCTTC	CASSKPIAGGYHEQFF
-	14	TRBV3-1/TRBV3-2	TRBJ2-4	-	TGTGCCAGCAGCCTTGGGGGGGCCAAAAACATTCAGTACTTC	CASSLGGAKNIQYF
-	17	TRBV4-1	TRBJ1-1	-	TGCGCCAGCAGCCAAGATCAAGTTGGCAGGTGGAGGACTGAAGCTTTCTTT	CASSQDQVGRWRTEAFF
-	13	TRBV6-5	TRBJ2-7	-	TGTGCCAGCAGTTCTGGGCTAGCGCTCGAGCAGTACTTC	CASSSGLALEQYF
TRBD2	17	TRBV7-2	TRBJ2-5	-	TGTGCCAGCAGCTTAGGGACTAGCGGGAGCCCGACAGAGACCCAGTACTTC	CASSLGTSGSPTETQYF
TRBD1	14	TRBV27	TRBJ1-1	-	TGTGCCAGCAGTTTATCATGGACAGGGGGGCCAGCTTTCTTT	CASSLSWTGGPAFF
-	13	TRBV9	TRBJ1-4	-	TGTGCCAGCAGCATGGGGCCTGCTGAAAAACTGTTTTTT	CASSMGPAEKLFF
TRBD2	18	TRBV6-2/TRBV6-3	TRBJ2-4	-	TGTGCCAGCAGTTCTGGGCGGGGGGTACCGATAGCCAAAAACATTCAGTACTTC	CASSSGRGVPIAKNIQYF
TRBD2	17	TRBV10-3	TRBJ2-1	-	TGTGCCATCAGGGACGGGGGTAGCGGGATTGTGGGGGATGAGCAGTTCTTC	CAIRDGGSGIVGDEQFF
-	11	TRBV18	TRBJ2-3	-	TGTGCCAGCTCACCCCAAGATACGCAGTATTTT	CASSPQDTQYF
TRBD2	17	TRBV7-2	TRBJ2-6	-	TGTGCCAGCAGCTTAAGGCGGGGGGGCGCTGGGGCCAACGTGCTGACTTTC	CASSLRRGGAGANVLTF
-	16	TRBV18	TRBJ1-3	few	TGTGCCAGCTCACCTAGGACGGGAGACTCTGGAAACACCATATATTTT	CASSPRTGDSGNTIYF
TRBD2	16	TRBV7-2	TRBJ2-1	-	TGTGCCAGCAGCACCAGACTAGCTCAAACATACAATGAGCAGTTCTTC	CASSTRLAQTYNEQFF
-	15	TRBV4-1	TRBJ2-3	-	TGCGCCAGCAGCCAAGTGGGGCCCGGAACAGATACGCAGTATTTT	CASSQVGPGTDTQYF
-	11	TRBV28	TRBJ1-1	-	TGTGCCAGCACATTTAACACTGAAGCTTTCTTT	CASTFNTEAFF
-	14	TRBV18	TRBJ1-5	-	TGTGCCAGCTCACCCAGGGGTGGGGACCAGCCCCAGCATTTT	CASSPRGGDQPQHF
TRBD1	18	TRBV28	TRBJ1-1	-	TGTGCCAGCAGTCCGCTCAGGGGACAGAAAGACCTGAACACTGAAGCTTTCTTT	CASSPLRGQKDLNTEAFF
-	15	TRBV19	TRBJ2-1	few	TGTGCCAGTAGTCCCGACAGCGATTCCTACAATGAGCAGTTCTTC	CASSPDSDSYNEQFF
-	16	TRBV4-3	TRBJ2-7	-	TGCGCCAGCAGCCAAGATCCCGGACACGGTACCTACGAGCAGTACTTC	CASSQDPGHGTYEQYF
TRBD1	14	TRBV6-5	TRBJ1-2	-	TGTGCCAGCAGTCGGGACAGGCCTAACTATGGCTACACCTTC	CASSRDRPNYGYTF
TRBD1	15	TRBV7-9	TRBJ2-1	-	TGTGCCAGCAGTTGGGGGGGACAGGGCTTGAATGAGCAGTTCTTC	CASSWGGQGLNEQFF
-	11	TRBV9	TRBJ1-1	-	TGTGCCAGCAGCACAGGGTTTGGAGCTTTCTTT	CASSTGFGAFF
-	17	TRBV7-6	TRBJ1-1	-	TGTGCCAGCAGCTTAGCACGACACGAACAGGTTAACACTGAAGCTTTCTTT	CASSLARHEQVNTEAFF
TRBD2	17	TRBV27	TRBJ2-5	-	TGTGCCAGCAGTTTATACCCGACTAGCGGGAGAACGGAGACCCAGTACTTC	CASSLYPTSGRTETQYF
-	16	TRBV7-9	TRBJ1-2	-	TGTGCCAGCAGCTTCGGCGGGACGCTAGGGAGCGATGGCTACACCTTC	CASSFGGTLGSDGYTF
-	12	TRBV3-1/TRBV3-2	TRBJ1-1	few	TGTGCCAGCCGGCGGGAGAACACTGAAGCTTTCTTT	CASRRENTEAFF
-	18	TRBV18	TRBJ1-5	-	TGTGCCAGCTCACTACTTTTAACAGGGAAAGATAGCAATCAGCCCCAGCATTTT	CASSLLLTGKDSNQPQHF
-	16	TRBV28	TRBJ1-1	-	TGTGCCAGCAGTTTACAGGGACTAACTCCGAACACTGAAGCTTTCTTT	CASSLQGLTPNTEAFF
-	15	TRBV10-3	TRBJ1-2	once	TGTGCCATCAGTGAGTCAAGGGGTATAGGCTATGGCTACACCTTC	CAISESRGIGYGYTF
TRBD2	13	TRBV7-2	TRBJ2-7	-	TGTGCCAGCCGACTAGCGGGGGGTTACGAGCAGTACTTC	CASRLAGGYEQYF
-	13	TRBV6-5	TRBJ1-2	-	TGTGCCACCAACAGGGCGAACAACTATGGCTACACCTTC	CATNRANNYGYTF
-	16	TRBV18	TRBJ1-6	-	TGTGCCAGCTCAGTACAGGGCGGTTTGAGTAATTCACCCCTCCACTTT	CASSVQGGLSNSPLHF
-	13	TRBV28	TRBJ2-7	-	TGTGCCAGCAGTTTAAGTCGGGGGTACGAGCAGTACTTC	CASSLSRGYEQYF
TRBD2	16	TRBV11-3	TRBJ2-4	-	TGTGCCAGCAGCTTAGGACTAGCGGGAGCGGTAAACATTCAGTACTTC	CASSLGLAGAVNIQYF
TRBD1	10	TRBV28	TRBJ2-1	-	TGTGGGACAGGGGTTACTGAGCAGTTCTTC	CGTGVTEQFF
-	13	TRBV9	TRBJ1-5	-	TGTGCCAGCAGCGTCTCCCCCTATCAGCCCCAGCATTTT	CASSVSPYQPQHF
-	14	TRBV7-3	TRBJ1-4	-	TGTGCCAGCAGCCGGGGGGGAACTAATGAAAAACTGTTTTTT	CASSRGGTNEKLFF
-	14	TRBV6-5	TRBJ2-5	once	TGTGCCAGCAGTTACTCACAGGGTAGTACGACCCAGTACTTC	CASSYSQGSTTQYF
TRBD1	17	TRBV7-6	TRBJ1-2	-	TGTGCCAGCAGCACCCCGAGACAGGGGCCTACAAACTATGGCTACACCTTC	CASSTPRQGPTNYGYTF
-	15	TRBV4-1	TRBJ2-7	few	TGCGCCAGCAGCCAAGAACAGCCAGGCTCCTACGAGCAGTACTTC	CASSQEQPGSYEQYF
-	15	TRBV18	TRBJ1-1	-	TGTGCCAGCTCACCAGGGTCAGGGATGAACACTGAAGCTTTCTTT	CASSPGSGMNTEAFF
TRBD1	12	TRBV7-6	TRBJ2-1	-	TGTGCCAGCAGCTTAGGCGGACAGGGACCGTTCTTC	CASSLGGQGPFF